The clone carrying this T cell receptor beta chain was recorded a few times. Its cognate antigen is unknown. This record comes from a study of beta chain features in type 1 diabetes. Whole-study findings and limits: Type 1 diabetes patients showed a moderate but significant shortening of TCRB CDR3s in all four CD4+ subsets. Sampled from patients, naive, central memory and Treg TCRB repertoires appeared more similar than those sampled from healthy donors.

Germline V gene sequence: CDR1 LNHDA, CDR2 SQIVND (reference sequence). The J segment lost 4 bases and the V segment lost 7 bases, leaving 3 bases of the junction unmatched. The CDR3 contains 13 residues. Purity (above 98%) was reached by all sorted populations. Every bit of the isolated RNA underwent reverse transcription, so sequencing read expressed TCRB transcripts. Sequenced naive, central memory and regulatory T cell samples produced an average of roughly 3.5 million reads. The method was immunoSEQ multiplex PCR; TCRdb's version includes in-frame clones alone and lacks a portion of them. Among roughly 140,000 clones, about a tenth were seen once, and the ten largest hold roughly 0.45%.

The clonotype comes from a man aged 25 to 40 with type 1 diabetes. The specimen sequenced was central memory CD4+ T cells from blood. V is TRBV19 and J is TRBJ2-1; 8 bases align to TRBD2. The CDR3 loop reads CASTKREYNEQFF. DNA of the CDR3: TGTGCCAGTACTAAGCGGGAGTACAATGAGCAGTTCTTC.